This TCR beta chain was retrieved from a study of T cell responses to AZD1222 COVID-19 vaccine (dated by TCRdb to the early 2020s). About the study as a whole: A total of under 250 trial participants underwent TCR sequencing, of whom about 210 had received two doses of AZD1222 and about 25 had received two doses of the MenACWY control vaccine. Trial participants were enrolled by age into subgroups of 18-55, 56-69 and 70-plus years, and about 150, 27 and 61 TCR-sequenced participants, respectively, were included in these subgroups. What the authors observed across the whole study: The whole spike protein was spanned by vaccine-associated CD4 TCRs, and dominant responses were seen in regions 160-218 and 743-854. Spike-specific TCR breadth and depth rose significantly after two AZD1222 doses compared with day 0 and with MenACWY recipients. The 56-69-year group was small, and its depth increase did not reach significance, likely because of low power. Epitopes outside the regions mutated in the B.1.351 and B.1.1.7 variants were reportedly recognized by nearly half of the unique spike-specific TCRs. Participants were mostly white British and included more females than males, and it was suggested by the authors that clonal diversity may have been underestimated. Because no day 14 peak-response samples were available, the repertoires could be characterized only after the peak T cell response. Conclusions about previously exposed vaccinees were limited because only a handful of AZD1222 recipients were SARS-CoV-2 seropositive at baseline.

About this clone itself: The antigen this receptor binds is unknown. Within one base of it there is no much larger clone, and no base qualities were kept.

The sample's time point, from its label and the paper: about 28 days (+/-7) after the second vaccine dose. Because spike-specific TCR depth and breadth did not differ between the two schedules, AZD1222 recipients who got a second dose at roughly 4 weeks were pooled with those who got a second dose at roughly 12 weeks. Vaccinee samples came from UK trials COV001 and COV002, including a single-blind randomized controlled phase 2/3 trial of AZD1222 (ChAdOx1 nCoV-19) in healthy adults. For TCRbeta chain sequencing, PBMC samples were collected from trial participants at day 0 and at day 28 after the second dose. The CDR3 regions of human TCRbeta chains were analyzed by immunosequencing. Under the source paper's analysis protocol: Repertoire TCRs were matched against a reference library of SARS-CoV-2-specific TCRs generated with the MIRA antigen-specificity platform. Breadth was defined as the fraction of unique TCRs that were SARS-CoV-2-associated, and depth was defined as the fraction of total T cells that were SARS-CoV-2-associated. Each spike-specific TCR was assigned to its reactive spike region and to a CD4 or CD8 class using the MIRA data. Log10-transformed breadth and depth values were compared by one-way ANOVA with Sidak's multiple comparisons tests. TCRdb holds this immuneACCESS table with in-frame rearrangements only. Some clones are missing; in checked studies, unresolved V genes explain under half, and the rest has no known cause. D and trimming come from the DNA, and the V and J calls and clone size come from that table. The sample data list 50,000 or so clones, and approximately 80% of these were observed just once. Of the sample, 4.5% to 5% is held by the ten largest clones.

The sample in question was peripheral blood, obtained 28 days after the second AZD1222 dose. The sequence came from an adult who received the AZD1222 COVID-19 vaccine.

The CDR3 has the sequence CASSYGGPGYGYTF. The nucleotide sequence is TGTGCCAGCAGTTATGGGGGGCCGGGCTATGGCTACACCTTC. The chain is encoded by TRBV6-2 or TRBV6-3 joined to TRBJ1-2, with a tentative D gene TRBD1 over 6 matching bases. V loses 3 bases of germline sequence and J loses 4 bases, and the interval between the two ends is 12 bases. Counted from cysteine to phenylalanine, this CDR3 has 14 amino acids. Just the 42-base CDR3 DNA is kept, in frame starting at base 1. Taken from the germline V gene, the CDR1 and CDR2 loops are MNHEY and SVGEGT.